The 12 T cell receptor beta chains listed next were all sequenced from one sample in a study of cytomegalovirus exposure and HLA in healthy donors. Libraries were prepared by immunoSEQ multiplex PCR; TCRdb keeps only in-frame clonotypes and omits some of them. The sample shows around 150,000 clones, around 90% of them seen only once. Sequencing input: PBMCs. The receptors stem from a man aged 18 to 29 in good health and CMV-seronegative.

The V gene is TRBV11-2, the J gene TRBJ1-3; TRBD1 is a possible D gene (6 bases). This CDR3 comprises 15 residues. With 5 bases removed from V and 4 bases from J, the gap between germline ends came to 15 bases. CDR1 and CDR2 (germline): SGHAT, FQNNGV. The CDR3 DNA sequence: TGTGCCAGCAGCCAGAACAGGGTCTCGGGAAACACCATATATTTT. It specifies CASSQNRVSGNTIYF.

The chain joins TRBV6-1 to TRBJ1-1; TRBD1 aligns across 9 bases. This CDR3 is built from 12 residues. V lost 7 bases to trimming and J lost 6 bases; unmatched junction nucleotides: 3. CDR1 is MNHNS, CDR2 SASEGT, per germline. CDR3 nucleotides: TGTGCCAGCATGAGACAGGGGGCTGAAGCTTTCTTT. Its translation is CASMRQGAEAFF.

The chain links TRBV5-1 to TRBJ2-3; 12 bases map to TRBD2. Germline V CDR1 and CDR2: SGHRS, YFSETQ. This CDR3 region has 17 residues. Losses at the gene ends were 2 bases for V and 1 base for J; bases not matched to a gene: 5. The CDR3: CASSLSGLAGRTDTQYF. DNA of the CDR3: TGCGCCAGCAGCTTAAGCGGACTAGCGGGACGCACAGATACGCAGTATTTT. Using reference TRBV5-1 and TRBJ2-3 for the parts outside the CDR3, the full variable domain is KAGVTQTPRYLIKTRGQQVTLSCSPISGHRSVSWYQQTPGQGLQFLFEYFSETQRNKGNFPGRFSGRQFSNSRSEMNVSTLELGDSALYLCASSLSGLAGRTDTQYFGPGTRLTVL.

The gene calls are TRBV6-5 and TRBJ2-1, with 8 bases matching TRBD2. The CDR3 has 15 amino acids. With V trimmed by 6 bases and J by 9 bases, 13 bases remained unmatched. From germline, CDR1 is MNHEY and CDR2 SVGAGI. The CDR3 loop is CASSQLAVIASEQFF. The CDR3 bases are TGTGCCAGCAGCCAACTAGCGGTCATAGCTAGTGAGCAGTTCTTC.

The chain has TRBV10-3 and TRBJ2-7, with TRBD1 identical over 9 bases. The germline V gene has CDR1 ENHRY and CDR2 SYGVKD. The J segment lost 4 bases and the V segment lost 4 bases, leaving 11 bases of the junction unmatched. The CDR3 covers 16 residues. CDR3 sequence reads: CAISARDRDGRYEQYF. The CDR3 coding sequence is TGTGCCATCAGTGCCCGGGACAGGGATGGGCGGTACGAGCAGTACTTC.

The gene calls are TRBV27 and TRBJ2-1; 11 bases align to TRBD1. The CDR3 is 14 amino acids. Germline lookup yields CDR1 MNHEY and CDR2 SMNVEV (reference sequence). V lost 5 bases and J lost 10; bases outside the gene matches: 7. CDR3 in DNA: TGTGCCAGCAGTATAGGACAGGGGGCGGGGGAGCAGTTCTTC. This codes for CASSIGQGAGEQFF.

The genes are TRBV19 and TRBJ1-1; perhaps TRBD1 as D (6 bases). V lost 10 bases, J lost 8 bases, and 17 bases lay in between. The V gene's germline CDR1 is LNHDA and CDR2 SQIVND (reference sequence). The CDR3 covers 12 residues. CDR3 bases: TGTGCCACTCAACAGGGTACTGGGGAAGCTTTCTTT. Translating gives CATQQGTGEAFF.

V is TRBV27 and J is TRBJ2-7, with 7 positions matching TRBD2. CDR3 length equals 13 residues. The germline gives CDR1 MNHEY, CDR2 SMNVEV (reference sequence). Trimming at V came to 7 bases and at J to 7 bases, leaving 10 bases not matched to a gene. CDR3 protein: CASTGGRSREQYF. Written as DNA, the CDR3 is TGTGCCAGCACGGGCGGGAGATCTCGGGAGCAGTACTTC.

The chain combines TRBV9 with TRBJ2-2; 9 nucleotides align to TRBD1. V lost 9 bases to trimming and J lost 3 bases; unmatched junction nucleotides: 6. Germline CDR1 and CDR2: SGDLS and YYNGEE. This CDR3 has 14 amino acids. CDR3 DNA: TGTGCCACCAACAGGGGGCAAGACACCGGGGAGCTGTTTTTT. Translating gives CATNRGQDTGELFF. Complete variable domain (other parts from reference TRBV9 and TRBJ2-2): DSGVTQTPKHLITATGQRVTLRCSPRSGDLSVYWYQQSLDQGLQFLIQYYNGEERAKGNILERFSAQQFPDLHSELNLSSLELGDSALYFCATNRGQDTGELFFGEGSRLTVL.

The chain combines TRBV19 with TRBJ1-4, with 8 bases identical to TRBD1. In germline, CDR1 is LNHDA, CDR2 SQIVND (reference sequence). This CDR3 spans 16 amino acids. V was pared by 3 bases and J by 8 bases, with 11 bases of the junction left unmatched. The CDR3 protein is CASSIKSPGGREKLFF. The CDR3 DNA follows: TGTGCCAGTAGTATTAAGTCCCCAGGGGGCAGAGAAAAACTGTTTTTT.

The chain joins TRBV28 to TRBJ1-2, with D unclear. CDR1 MDHEN and CDR2 SYDVKM come from the germline V gene. The CDR3 extends over 14 amino acids. Trimming left V 6 bases short and J 4 bases short, with 15 bases between. In nucleotides, the CDR3 is TGTGCCAGCAGCCGCCGACAAGAATTCTATGGCTACACCTTC. It specifies CASSRRQEFYGYTF.

V gene TRBV9 combines with J gene TRBJ2-6, with D uncertain. The CDR3 length is 18 residues. Germline V gives CDR1 SGDLS, CDR2 YYNGEE. V lost 0 bases to trimming and J lost 4 bases, with 17 bases between them. The CDR3 DNA reads TGTGCCAGCAGCGTAGTCGAGTTAACCGTCGCAGGGGCCAACGTCCTGACTTTC. Encoded protein: CASSVVELTVAGANVLTF.